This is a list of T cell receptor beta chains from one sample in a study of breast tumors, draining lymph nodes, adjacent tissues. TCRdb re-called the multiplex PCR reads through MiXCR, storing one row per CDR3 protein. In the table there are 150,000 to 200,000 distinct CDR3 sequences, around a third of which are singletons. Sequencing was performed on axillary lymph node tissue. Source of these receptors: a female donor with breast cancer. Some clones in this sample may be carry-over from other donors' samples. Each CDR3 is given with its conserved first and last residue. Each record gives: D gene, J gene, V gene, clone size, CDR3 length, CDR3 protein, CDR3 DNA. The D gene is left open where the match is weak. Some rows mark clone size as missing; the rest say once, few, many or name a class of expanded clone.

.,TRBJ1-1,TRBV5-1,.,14,CASSLGRTNTEAFF,TGTGCCAGCAGCCTGGGACGCACGAACACTGAAGCTTTCTTT
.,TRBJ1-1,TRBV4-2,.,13,CASSPRGGFEAFF,TGTGCCAGCAGCCCCCGGGGGGGGTTTGAAGCTTTCTTT
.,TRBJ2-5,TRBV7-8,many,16,CASSLGLPGAQETQYF,TGTGCCAGCAGCTTAGGTTTGCCGGGGGCCCAAGAGACCCAGTACTTC
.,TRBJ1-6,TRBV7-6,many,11,CASSYGGPLHF,TGTGCCAGCAGCTACGGGGGACCCCTCCACTTT
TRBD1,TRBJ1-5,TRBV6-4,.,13,CASSVDRKETQHF,TGTGCCAGCAGTGTGGACAGGAAAGAGACCCAGCATTTT
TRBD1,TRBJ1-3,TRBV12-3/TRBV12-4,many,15,CASSATGASGNTIYF,TGTGCCAGCAGTGCAACAGGGGCATCTGGAAACACCATATATTTT
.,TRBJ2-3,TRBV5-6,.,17,CASSGDGITTSIDTQYF,TGTGCCAGCAGCGGGGACGGGATCACGACCTCCATAGATACGCAGTATTTC
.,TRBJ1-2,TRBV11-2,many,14,CASSPRGRENGYTF,TGTGCCAGCAGCCCCCGGGGCAGGGAGAATGGCTACACCTTC
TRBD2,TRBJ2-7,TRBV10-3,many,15,CAIRVGAGGQSEQYF,TGTGCCATACGCGTCGGGGCGGGGGGGCAATCCGAGCAGTACTTC
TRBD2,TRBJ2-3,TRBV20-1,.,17,CSASERLAGGLSDTQYF,TGCAGTGCTAGTGAAAGACTAGCGGGAGGGCTTTCAGATACGCAGTATTTT
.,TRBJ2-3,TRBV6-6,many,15,CASPPPMGGTDTQYF,TGTGCCAGCCCTCCCCCTATGGGGGGCACAGATACGCAGTATTTT
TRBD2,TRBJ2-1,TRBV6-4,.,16,CASSHSRLAEYNEQFF,TGTGCCAGCAGTCACTCGAGACTAGCGGAGTACAATGAGCAGTTCTTC
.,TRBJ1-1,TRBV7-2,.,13,CASSFYGNTEAFF,TGTGCCAGCAGCTTTTACGGGAACACTGAAGCTTTCTTT
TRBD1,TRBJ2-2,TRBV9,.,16,CASSFSGTANTGELFF,TGTGCCAGCAGCTTCTCCGGGACAGCGAACACCGGGGAGCTGTTTTTT
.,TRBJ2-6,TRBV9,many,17,CASSVGVRGGGATVLTF,TGTGCCAGCAGCGTAGGGGTCAGGGGAGGTGGGGCCACCGTCCTGACTTTC
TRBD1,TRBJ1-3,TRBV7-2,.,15,CASSFDRGVGDTIYF,TGTGCCAGCAGTTTTGACAGGGGTGTTGGGGACACCATATATTTT
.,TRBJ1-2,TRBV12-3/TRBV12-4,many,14,CASSSDTSNYGYTF,TGTGCCAGCAGTTCAGACACTTCTAACTATGGCTACACCTTC
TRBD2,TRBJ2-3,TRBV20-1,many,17,CSARDLKGLADTDTQYF,TGCAGTGCTAGAGATCTCAAGGGACTAGCGGACACAGATACGCAGTATTTT
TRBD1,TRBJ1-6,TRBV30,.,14,CAWSVGQGNQPLHF,TGTGCCTGGAGTGTAGGACAGGGGAATCAGCCCCTCCACTTT
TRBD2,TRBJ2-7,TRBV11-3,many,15,CASTPTDGGAYEQYF,TGTGCCAGCACCCCCACGGACGGGGGGGCGTACGAGCAGTACTTC
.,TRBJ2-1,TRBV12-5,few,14,CASGLSSGYNEQFF,TGTGCTAGTGGTTTGTCAAGCGGATACAATGAGCAGTTCTTC
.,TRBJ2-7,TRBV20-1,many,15,CSASVGGRPPYEQYF,TGCAGTGCTAGTGTCGGGGGCCGACCCCCTTACGAGCAGTACTTC
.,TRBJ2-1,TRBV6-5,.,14,CASSYSKTGNEQFF,TGTGCCAGCAGTTACTCGAAGACAGGCAATGAGCAGTTCTTC